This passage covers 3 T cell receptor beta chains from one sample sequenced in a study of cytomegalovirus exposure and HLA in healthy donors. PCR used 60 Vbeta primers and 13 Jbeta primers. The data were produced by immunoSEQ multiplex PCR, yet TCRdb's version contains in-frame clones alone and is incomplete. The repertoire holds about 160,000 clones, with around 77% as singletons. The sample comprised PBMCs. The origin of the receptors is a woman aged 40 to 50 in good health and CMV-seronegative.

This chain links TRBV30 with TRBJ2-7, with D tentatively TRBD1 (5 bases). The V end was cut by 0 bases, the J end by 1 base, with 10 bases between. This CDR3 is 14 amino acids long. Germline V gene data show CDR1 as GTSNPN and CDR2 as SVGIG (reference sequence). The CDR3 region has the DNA TGTGCCTGGAGTGTAAATGCAGGGTCCTACGAGCAGTACTTC. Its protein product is CAWSVNAGSYEQYF.

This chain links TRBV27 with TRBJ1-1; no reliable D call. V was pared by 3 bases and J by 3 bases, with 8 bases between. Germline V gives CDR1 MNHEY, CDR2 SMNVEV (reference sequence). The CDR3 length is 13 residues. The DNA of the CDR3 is TGTGCCAGCAGTTTGTCTCGGTACACTGAAGCTTTCTTT. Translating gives CASSLSRYTEAFF.

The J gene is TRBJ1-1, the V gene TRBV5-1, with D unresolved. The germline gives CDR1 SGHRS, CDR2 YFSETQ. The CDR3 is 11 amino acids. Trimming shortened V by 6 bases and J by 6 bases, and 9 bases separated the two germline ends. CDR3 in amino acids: CASKEGAEAFF. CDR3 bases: TGCGCCAGCAAGGAGGGAGCTGAAGCTTTCTTT.